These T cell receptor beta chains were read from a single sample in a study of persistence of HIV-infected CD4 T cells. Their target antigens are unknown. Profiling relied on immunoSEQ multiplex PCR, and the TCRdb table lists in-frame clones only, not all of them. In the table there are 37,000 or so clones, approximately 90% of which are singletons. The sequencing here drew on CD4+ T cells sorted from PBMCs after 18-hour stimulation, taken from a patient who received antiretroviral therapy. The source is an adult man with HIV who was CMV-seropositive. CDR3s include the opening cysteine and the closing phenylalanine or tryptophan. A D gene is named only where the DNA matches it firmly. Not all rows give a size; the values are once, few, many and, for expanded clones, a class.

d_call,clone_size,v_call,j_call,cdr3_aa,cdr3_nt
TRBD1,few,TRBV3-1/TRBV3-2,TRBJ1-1,CASSNLDRVNTEAFF,TGTGCCAGCAGCAACCTGGACAGGGTGAACACTGAAGCTTTCTTT
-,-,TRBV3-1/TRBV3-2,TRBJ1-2,CASSQYSRGNYGYTF,TGTGCCAGCAGCCAATACTCCAGGGGTAACTATGGCTACACCTTC
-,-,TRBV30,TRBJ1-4,CAWSSYPQGSTNEKLFF,TGTGCCTGGAGTTCCTACCCCCAGGGGTCGACTAATGAAAAACTGTTTTTT
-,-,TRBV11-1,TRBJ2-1,CASSPGGAGSYNEQFF,TGTGCCAGCAGCCCCGGAGGGGCAGGCTCCTACAATGAGCAGTTCTTC
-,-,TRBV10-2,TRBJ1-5,CASSESGLNQPQHF,TGCGCCAGCAGTGAATCAGGGCTCAATCAGCCCCAGCATTTT
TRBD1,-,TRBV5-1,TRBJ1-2,CASRLGQGVGGYTF,TGCGCCAGCAGGCTGGGACAGGGCGTAGGTGGCTACACCTTC
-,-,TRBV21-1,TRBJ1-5,CASSKDSGGAGQPQHF,TGTGCCAGCAGCAAAGATTCAGGGGGCGCCGGTCAGCCCCAGCATTTT
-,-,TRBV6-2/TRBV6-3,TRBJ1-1,CASSSSHTLNTEAFF,TGTGCCAGCAGTTCCTCCCATACACTGAACACTGAAGCTTTCTTT
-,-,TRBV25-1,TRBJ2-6,CASSFQGGSGANVLTF,TGTGCCAGCAGTTTCCAAGGGGGCTCTGGGGCCAACGTCCTGACTTTC
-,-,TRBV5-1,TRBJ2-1,CASGDDRLSSYNEQFF,TGCGCCAGCGGGGACGACAGGTTAAGCTCCTACAATGAGCAGTTCTTC
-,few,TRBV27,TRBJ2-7,CASSLGRSTKAYEQYF,TGTGCCAGCAGTTTAGGACGGTCAACGAAAGCCTACGAGCAGTACTTC
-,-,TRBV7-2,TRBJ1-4,CASSPQTGATNEKLFF,TGTGCCAGCAGCCCCCAGACAGGCGCAACTAATGAAAAACTGTTTTTT
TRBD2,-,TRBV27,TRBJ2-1,CASRRVAGFYNEQFF,TGTGCCAGCAGGCGGGTAGCGGGGTTTTACAATGAGCAGTTCTTC
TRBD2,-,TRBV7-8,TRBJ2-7,CASSARLAGTYEQYF,TGTGCCAGCAGCGCTCGACTAGCGGGCACCTACGAGCAGTACTTC
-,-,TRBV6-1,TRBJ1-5,CASSERRGGQPQHF,TGTGCCAGCAGTGAAAGGAGGGGCGGTCAGCCCCAGCATTTT
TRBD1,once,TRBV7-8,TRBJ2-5,CASSLGDREGETQYF,TGTGCCAGCAGCTTAGGGGACAGGGAAGGGGAGACCCAGTACTTC
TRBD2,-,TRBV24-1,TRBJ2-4,CATSGTSGARIQYF,TGTGCCACCAGTGGAACTAGCGGGGCGCGCATTCAGTACTTC
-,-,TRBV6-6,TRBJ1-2,CASRERDPSNYGYTF,TGTGCCAGCAGGGAAAGGGACCCATCTAACTATGGCTACACCTTC
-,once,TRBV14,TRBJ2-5,CASSLGLLETQYF,TGTGCCAGCAGCCTGGGACTCCTCGAGACCCAGTACTTC
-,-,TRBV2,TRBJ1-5,CASSEEGRQPQHF,TGTGCCAGCAGTGAGGAGGGAAGGCAGCCCCAGCATTTT
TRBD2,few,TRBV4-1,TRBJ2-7,CASSLGGDYEQYF,TGCGCCAGCAGCCTGGGGGGGGACTACGAGCAGTACTTC
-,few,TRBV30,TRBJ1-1,CARQPLNTEAFF,TGTGCCCGACAGCCTTTGAACACTGAAGCTTTCTTT
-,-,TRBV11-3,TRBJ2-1,CASSFGLPGNNEQFF,TGTGCCAGCAGCTTTGGACTACCGGGGAACAATGAGCAGTTCTTC
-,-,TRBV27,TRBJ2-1,CASSASGYYNEQFF,TGTGCCAGCAGTGCCTCCGGGTACTACAATGAGCAGTTCTTC
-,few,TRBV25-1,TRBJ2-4,CASSEVDSRNIQYF,TGTGCCAGCAGTGAGGTAGACAGCCGAAACATTCAGTACTTC
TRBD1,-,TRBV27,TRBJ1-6,CASSLREQGNSPLHF,TGTGCCAGCAGTTTACGCGAACAGGGGAATTCACCCCTCCACTTT
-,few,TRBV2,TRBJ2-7,CASNVASEQYF,TGTGCCAGCAATGTAGCCTCCGAGCAGTACTTC
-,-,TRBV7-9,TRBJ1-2,CASSLEAGVYGYTF,TGTGCCAGCAGCTTAGAGGCAGGGGTCTATGGCTACACCTTC
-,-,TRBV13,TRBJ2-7,CASSLVSYEQYF,TGTGCCAGCAGCTTAGTCTCGTACGAGCAGTACTTC
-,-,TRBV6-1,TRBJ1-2,CASSDRQLRGYGYTF,TGTGCCAGCAGTGATAGACAGCTTAGGGGCTATGGCTACACCTTC
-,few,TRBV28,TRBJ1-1,CASLRPGLWAFF,TGTGCCAGCCTTCGACCTGGCCTGTGGGCTTTCTTT
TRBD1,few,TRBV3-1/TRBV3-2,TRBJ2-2,CASSRGTGGSGELFF,TGTGCCAGCAGCCGAGGGACAGGGGGTAGCGGGGAGCTGTTTTTT
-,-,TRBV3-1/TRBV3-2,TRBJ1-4,CASSFSTSTGTNEKLFF,TGTGCCAGCAGTTTTTCAACGAGTACGGGAACTAATGAAAAACTGTTTTTT
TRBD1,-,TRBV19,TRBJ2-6,CASSRTGGVSGANVLTF,TGTGCCAGTAGTAGGACAGGGGGAGTCTCTGGGGCCAACGTCCTGACTTTC
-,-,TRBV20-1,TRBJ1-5,CSASSGAGNQPQHF,TGCAGTGCTAGTTCCGGGGCTGGTAATCAGCCCCAGCATTTT
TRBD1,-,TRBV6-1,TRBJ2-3,CASSAGTGAFLDTQYF,TGTGCCAGCAGTGCCGGGACAGGAGCCTTCCTAGATACGCAGTATTTT
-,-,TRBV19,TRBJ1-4,CASSKTGPLNEKLFF,TGTGCCAGTAGTAAAACGGGACCGTTGAATGAAAAACTGTTTTTT
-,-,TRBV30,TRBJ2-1,CAWSFPTANEQFF,TGTGCCTGGAGTTTCCCGACCGCCAATGAGCAGTTCTTC
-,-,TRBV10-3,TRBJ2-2,CAISAAEANTGELFF,TGTGCCATCAGTGCAGCGGAGGCGAACACCGGGGAGCTGTTTTTT
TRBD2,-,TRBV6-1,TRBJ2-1,CASSEVGGSSYNEQFF,TGTGCCAGCAGTGAAGTGGGCGGGAGCTCCTACAATGAGCAGTTCTTC
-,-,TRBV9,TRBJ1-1,CASSVEPLNTEAFF,TGTGCCAGCAGCGTAGAACCCTTGAACACTGAAGCTTTCTTT
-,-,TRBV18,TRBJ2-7,CASSPNGGYEQYF,TGTGCCAGCTCACCGAATGGGGGCTACGAGCAGTACTTC
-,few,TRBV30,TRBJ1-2,CAWSAPDSYGYTF,TGTGCCTGGAGTGCCCCGGACAGCTATGGCTACACCTTC
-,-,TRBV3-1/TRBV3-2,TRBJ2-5,CASSLGVPETQYF,TGTGCCAGCAGCCTGGGGGTACCAGAGACCCAGTACTTC
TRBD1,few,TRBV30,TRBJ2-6,CAWSHGTGGSLSGANVLTF,TGTGCCTGGAGCCACGGGACAGGGGGCTCCCTTTCCGGGGCCAACGTCCTGACTTTC